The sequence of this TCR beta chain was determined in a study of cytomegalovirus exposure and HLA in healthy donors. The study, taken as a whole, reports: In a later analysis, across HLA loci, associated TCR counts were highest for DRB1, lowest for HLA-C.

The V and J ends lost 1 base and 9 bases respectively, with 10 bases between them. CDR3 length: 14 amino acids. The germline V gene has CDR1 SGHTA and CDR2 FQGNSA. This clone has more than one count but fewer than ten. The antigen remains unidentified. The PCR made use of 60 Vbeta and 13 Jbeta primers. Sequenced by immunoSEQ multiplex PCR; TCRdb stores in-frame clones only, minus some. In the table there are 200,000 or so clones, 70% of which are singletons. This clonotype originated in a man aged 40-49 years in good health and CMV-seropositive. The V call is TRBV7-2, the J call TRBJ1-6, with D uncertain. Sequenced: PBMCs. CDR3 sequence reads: CASSLGGQSSPLHF. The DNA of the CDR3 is TGTGCCAGCAGCTTAGGAGGCCAATCTTCACCCCTCCACTTT. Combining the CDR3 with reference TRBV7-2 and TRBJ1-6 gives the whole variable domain GAGVSQSPSNKVTEKGKDVELRCDPISGHTALYWYRQSLGQGLEFLIYFQGNSAPDKSGLPSDRFSAERTGGSVSTLTIQRTQQEDSAVYLCASSLGGQSSPLHFGNGTRLTVT.